These 25 T cell receptor beta chains originate from one sample sequenced in a study of cytomegalovirus exposure and HLA in healthy donors. Amplification used 60 Vbeta primers and 13 Jbeta primers. Assay: immunoSEQ multiplex PCR; the TCRdb copy retains only in-frame clones and omits some. The sample records more than 90,000 clones, about 75% being singletons. The sequencing sample was made of PBMCs. All receptors derive from a middle-aged man in good health and CMV-seropositive.

This clone has just a few counts. The rearrangement joins TRBV28 to TRBJ2-6; D perhaps matches TRBD1 (6 bases). Germline CDR1 and CDR2: MDHEN and SYDVKM. This CDR3 is 18 amino acids long. The V end lost 3 bases, the J end lost 4 bases, and 19 bases lay between the germline ends. The CDR3 DNA is TGTGCCAGCAGTTTCCCTGGGACATCCGTCATCGGGGCCAACGTCCTGACTTTC. Translating it yields CASSFPGTSVIGANVLTF. The full variable domain, rest sourced from reference TRBV28 and TRBJ2-6, is DVKVTQSSRYLVKRTGEKVFLECVQDMDHENMFWYRQDPGLGLRLIYFSYDVKMKEKGDIPEGYSVSREKKERFSLILESASTNQTSMYLCASSFPGTSVIGANVLTFGAGSRLTVL.

V usage is TRBV28 and J usage is TRBJ2-7, with D unresolved. The CDR3 spans 13 residues. V gave up 3 bases and J gave up 2 bases, with 8 bases separating them. CDR1 is MDHEN and CDR2 is SYDVKM in the germline V gene. The CDR3 is CASSLSVAYEQYF. The DNA for the CDR3 is TGTGCCAGCAGTTTGAGTGTCGCCTACGAGCAGTACTTC.

The CDR3 reads CASGDYSGNTIYF. Here the CDR3 DNA reads TGTGCCAGCGGGGACTACTCTGGAAACACCATATATTTT. The chain recombines TRBV7-9 with TRBJ1-3; TRBD1 might be the D (5 bases). The V gene lost 8 bases and the J gene lost 0 bases, with 8 bases spanning the gap. The CDR3 length is 13 residues. Germline-derived CDR1 and CDR2 are SEHNR and FQNEAQ (reference sequence).

The chain carries TRBV6-5 and TRBJ2-7, with TRBD2 as a possible D gene (6 bases). The CDR3 runs 13 residues. Trimming removed 9 bases from V and 1 base from J, with 13 bases in between. Germline assignment: CDR1 MNHEY and CDR2 SVGAGI. CDR3 in amino acids: CASLGRISYEQYF. The CDR3 DNA reads TGTGCCAGTCTTGGGAGGATTTCCTACGAGCAGTACTTC.

This chain uses TRBV9 with TRBJ2-2; 7 nucleotides align to TRBD2. The V gene's germline CDR1 is SGDLS and CDR2 YYNGEE. The CDR3 sequence is 15 residues long. V shed 1 base and J 3 bases; nucleotides not matched to a gene: 3. The CDR3 loop reads CASSVQRGDTGELFF. In DNA, the CDR3 is TGTGCCAGCAGCGTACAGCGGGGTGACACCGGGGAGCTGTTTTTT.

This clone was detected a few times. The rearrangement joins TRBV5-1 to TRBJ1-1; tentative D call: TRBD1 (5 bases). V lost 0 bases and J lost 6, with 15 bases in between. CDR3 size: 15 residues. Germline CDR1 is SGHRS and CDR2 is YFSETQ. The CDR3 DNA reads as TGCGCCAGCAGCTTGGAGGGTCGGGGGGAGGCTGAAGCTTTCTTT. Translated: CASSLEGRGEAEAFF.

The chain employs TRBV9 and TRBJ2-5; 7 bases line up with TRBD2. Germline CDR1 SGDLS, CDR2 YYNGEE. This CDR3 contains 16 residues. Trimming removed 0 bases from V and 5 bases from J; junction bases left unmatched: 10. The CDR3 reads CASSVAVGGQGETQYF. The CDR3 DNA reads TGTGCCAGCAGCGTAGCCGTGGGAGGGCAAGGGGAGACCCAGTACTTC.

The rearrangement joins TRBV19 to TRBJ2-7; 7 bases are a match to TRBD2. V trimming: 3 bases; J trimming: 4 bases; junction bases outside the gene matches: 6. Germline CDR1 reads LNHDA; CDR2 reads SQIVND (reference sequence). CDR3 length: 14 amino acids. CDR3 DNA sequence: TGTGCCAGTAGTATCGGGACTACTAAATACGAGCAGTACTTC. This codes for CASSIGTTKYEQYF.

The chain employs TRBV6-6 and TRBJ1-5, with no clear D. CDR1 and CDR2 (germline): MNHNY, SVGAGI (reference sequence). V was trimmed by 4 bases and J by 0 bases, leaving 4 bases between them. The CDR3 is made up of 13 amino acids. The CDR3 sequence is CASSSHSNQPQHF. The CDR3 nucleotides are TGTGCCAGCAGTTCCCATAGCAATCAGCCCCAGCATTTT.

The J gene is TRBJ1-3, the V gene TRBV5-6; D gene uncertain. This CDR3 region has 15 residues. Germline CDR1 reads SGHDT; CDR2 reads YYEEEE. The V end was cut by 0 bases, the J end by 0 bases, with 7 bases between. CDR3 loop: CASSLGHLSGNTIYF. As DNA, the CDR3 is TGTGCCAGCAGCTTGGGACATCTCTCTGGAAACACCATATATTTT.

The chain joins TRBV27 to TRBJ1-3; D may be TRBD1 (6 bases). V dropped 6 bases and J dropped 0 bases, with 12 bases sitting between them. This CDR3 contains 15 residues. Germline V gene lookup returns CDR1 MNHEY and CDR2 SMNVEV (reference sequence). The CDR3: CASRTGTSSGNTIYF. CDR3 nucleotide sequence: TGTGCCAGCAGGACCGGGACAAGCTCTGGAAACACCATATATTTT.

This chain connects TRBV11-2 to TRBJ1-1; D uncertain. CDR1 is SGHAT, CDR2 FQNNGV, per germline. Trimming removed 3 bases at V and 11 bases at J, with 16 bases between. The CDR3 length is 13 residues. The CDR3 DNA reads TGTGCCAGCAGCTTGGACGGAGGCATGACGGCTTTCTTT. This sequence encodes CASSLDGGMTAFF.

In this sample, this clone turned up a few times. The rearrangement links TRBV11-2 to TRBJ2-1, with 12 bases lining up with TRBD2. This CDR3 spans 12 amino acids. J lost 15 bases, V lost 5 bases, and 5 bases had no gene match. The germline V gene has CDR1 SGHAT and CDR2 FQNNGV. The CDR3 region is CASSPGLAGWFF. Here the CDR3 DNA reads TGTGCCAGCAGCCCCGGACTAGCGGGATGGTTCTTC.

The V call is TRBV29-1, the J call TRBJ1-3; TRBD1 matches at 12 bases. Germline V CDR1 and CDR2: SQVTM, ANQGSEA. V dropped 3 bases and J dropped 1; count of bases not matched to a gene: 4. There are 16 residues in the CDR3. Written as DNA, the CDR3 is TGCAGCGTTGATGGGGACAGGGGGCTTTCTGGAAACACCATATATTTT. Translation gives CSVDGDRGLSGNTIYF. The entire variable domain, with the rest obtained from reference TRBV29-1 and TRBJ1-3, is as follows: SAVISQKPSRDICQRGTSLTIQCQVDSQVTMMFWYRQQPGQSLTLIATANQGSEATYESGFVIDKFPISRPNLTFSTLTVSNMSPEDSSIYLCSVDGDRGLSGNTIYFGEGSWLTVV.

In nucleotides, the CDR3 is TGTGCCAGCAGCCTACCTTCGACAGGGGCAAGGACTGAAGCTTTCTTT. Amino acid sequence: CASSLPSTGARTEAFF. The chain recombines TRBV7-9 with TRBJ1-1; 8 bases line up with TRBD1. The CDR3 is 16 residues long. V gave up 5 bases and J gave up 5 bases; unmatched junction bases: 13. Germline CDR1 SEHNR, CDR2 FQNEAQ (reference sequence).

This chain joins TRBV7-8 and TRBJ2-1, with TRBD2 as a possible D gene (6 bases). The V and J ends lost 3 bases and 4 bases respectively, with 16 bases between them. This CDR3 region has 16 residues. Germline assignment: CDR1 SGHVS and CDR2 FQNEAQ. CDR3 in DNA: TGTGCCAGCAGCTTGACGAGTGGAGGGGAATACAATGAGCAGTTCTTC. Its translation is CASSLTSGGEYNEQFF.

This chain connects TRBV7-2 to TRBJ1-3; D call uncertain. Trimming took off 5 bases at V and 1 base at J, with 6 bases between the two ends. Germline lookup yields CDR1 SGHTA and CDR2 FQGNSA. The length of the CDR3 is 13 residues. CDR3 amino acids: CASSQASGNTIYF. CDR3 nucleotide sequence: TGTGCCAGCAGCCAGGCGTCTGGAAACACCATATATTTT.

The chain combines TRBV7-2 with TRBJ1-5; perhaps TRBD1 as D (6 bases). The CDR3 is 14 residues long. Trimming removed 1 base at V and 7 bases at J, with 11 bases between. Germline-derived CDR1 and CDR2 are SGHTA and FQGNSA. The CDR3 DNA follows: TGTGCCAGCAGCTTAGTTCCAGGGGAACAGCCCCAGCATTTT. It translates to CASSLVPGEQPQHF.

This sequence joins TRBV5-1 and TRBJ2-1; 7 bases are shared with TRBD2. V gave up 1 base and J gave up 0 bases; unmatched junction bases: 7. CDR3 length: 17 residues. Germline CDR1 reads SGHRS; CDR2 reads YFSETQ. DNA for the CDR3: TGCGCCAGCAGCTTGCAGTTAGCGGGCCTCTCCTACAATGAGCAGTTCTTC. This sequence encodes CASSLQLAGLSYNEQFF.

The genes are TRBV6-1 and TRBJ1-2; 9 bases fit TRBD1. Losses at the gene ends were 4 bases for V and 4 bases for J; bases not matched to a gene: 7. Germline CDR1 reads MNHNS; CDR2 reads SASEGT. The CDR3 spans 15 residues. The CDR3 is CASSAAGQGTYGYTF. In DNA form, the CDR3 reads TGTGCCAGCAGTGCAGCGGGACAGGGTACCTATGGCTACACCTTC.

The rearrangement uses TRBV5-1 and TRBJ1-4; D ambiguous. CDR1 and CDR2 from the germline V gene are SGHRS and YFSETQ. Trimming took 0 bases from V and 8 from J, leaving 8 bases between them. The CDR3 contains 13 residues. The CDR3 reads CASSLVPREKLFF. The CDR3 nucleotides read TGCGCCAGCAGCTTGGTCCCTAGGGAAAAACTGTTTTTT. The whole variable domain, filled in from reference TRBV5-1 and TRBJ1-4, reads KAGVTQTPRYLIKTRGQQVTLSCSPISGHRSVSWYQQTPGQGLQFLFEYFSETQRNKGNFPGRFSGRQFSNSRSEMNVSTLELGDSALYLCASSLVPREKLFFGSGTQLSVL.

The chain employs TRBV2 and TRBJ2-1, with 9 nucleotides matching TRBD2. Germline loops: CDR1 SNHLY, CDR2 FYNNEI. V shed 5 bases, J shed 8 bases, and the junction held 13 bases outside the gene matches. This CDR3 contains 16 residues. CDR3 amino acids: CASSLSGRGVSDEQFF. In DNA form, the CDR3 reads TGTGCCAGCAGTCTTAGCGGGAGAGGGGTTTCTGATGAGCAGTTCTTC.

The chain links TRBV11-2 to TRBJ2-7, with TRBD1 matching over 9 bases. The ends lost 3 bases at V and 4 bases at J; junction bases unmatched: 13. From germline, CDR1 is SGHAT and CDR2 FQNNGV. This CDR3 region has 17 residues. CDR3 residues: CASSLPFGGQGYYEQYF. CDR3 coding DNA: TGTGCCAGCAGCTTGCCCTTCGGGGGACAGGGCTATTACGAGCAGTACTTC.

This sequence joins TRBV5-6 and TRBJ2-3; 12 bases fit TRBD2. The length of the CDR3 is 16 residues. CDR1 and CDR2 from the germline V gene are SGHDT and YYEEEE. Germline trimming cut 4 bases from V and 2 bases from J; bases unmatched to any gene: 5. The CDR3 nucleotides read TGTGCCAGCAGCCCACTAGCGGGGGGCTTCACAGATACGCAGTATTTT. Its protein is CASSPLAGGFTDTQYF.

The V gene is TRBV5-4, the J gene TRBJ2-2, with D possibly matching TRBD1 (7 bases). The V end was cut by 4 bases, the J end by 3 bases, with 22 bases between. Germline V CDR1 and CDR2: SGHNT, YYREEE (reference sequence). The CDR3 totals 18 residues. CDR3 amino acids: CASSIDLRGRGDTGELFF. CDR3 sequence (DNA): TGTGCCAGCAGCATTGACCTAAGGGGGCGCGGGGACACCGGGGAGCTGTTTTTT.